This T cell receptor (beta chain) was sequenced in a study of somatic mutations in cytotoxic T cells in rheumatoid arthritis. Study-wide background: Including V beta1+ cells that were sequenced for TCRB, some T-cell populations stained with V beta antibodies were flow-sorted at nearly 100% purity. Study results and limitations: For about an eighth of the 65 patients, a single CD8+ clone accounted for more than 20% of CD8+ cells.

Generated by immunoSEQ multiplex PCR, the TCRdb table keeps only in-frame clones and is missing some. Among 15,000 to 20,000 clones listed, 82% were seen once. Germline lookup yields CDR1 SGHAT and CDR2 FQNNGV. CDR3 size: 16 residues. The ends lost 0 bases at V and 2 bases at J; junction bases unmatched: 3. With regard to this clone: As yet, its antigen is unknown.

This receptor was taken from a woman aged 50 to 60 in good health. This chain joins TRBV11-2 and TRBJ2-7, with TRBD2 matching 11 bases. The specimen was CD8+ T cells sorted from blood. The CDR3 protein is CASSLDQLAGAYEQYF. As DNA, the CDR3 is TGTGCCAGCAGCTTAGATCAACTAGCGGGGGCCTACGAGCAGTACTTC.